This entry concerns a single T cell receptor (beta chain). Then a second PCR, running about 6 to 12 cycles, was carried out with a sample-barcoded 5' primer and a J-beta primer mix. One entry per CDR3 protein, called by TCRdb with MiXCR from the 5' RACE reads. The table records just over 800,000 distinct CDR3 sequences, 60% to 80% of them present only once. This sample is drawn from a study of blood T cells in healthy people across ages. From germline, CDR1 is SGHVS and CDR2 FNYEAQ. The CDR3 runs to 17 residues. Germline trimming cut 2 bases from V and 3 bases from J; bases unmatched to any gene: 11. The sample comprised blood. This TCR was recovered from a man aged 30-40 years in good health. The chain uses TRBV7-6 and TRBJ1-1; 8 nucleotides agree with TRBD1. CDR3 coding DNA: TGTGCCAGCAGCTTAACAACTTGGACAGGGTCGGACACTGAAGCTTTCTTT. This translates into CASSLTTWTGSDTEAFF.